The T cell receptor beta chain described here comes from a study of glioma-infiltrating T cells. Whole-study findings and limits: Tissue and blood shared very few CDR3 sequences.

Trimming took off 2 bases at V and 7 bases at J, with 14 bases between the two ends. The V gene's germline CDR1 is MNHEY and CDR2 SMNVEV (reference sequence). The CDR3 consists of 14 residues. This clonotype is medium-sized by share. What it binds is not known. The iRepertoire nested amplicon-rescue multiplex PCR amplified TCR alpha and beta CDR3s from RNA. For one-step reverse transcription and amplification, 100-400 ng of tissue mRNA or PBMC total RNA was used. MiXCR was run by TCRdb on the multiplex PCR reads, yielding one entry per CDR3 protein. The profile shows 150,000 to 200,000 distinct CDR3 sequences, 30% to 40% of them singletons.

The source material was glioma tissue, nonneoplastic brain tissue, or PBMCs (not recorded which). The chain has TRBV27 and TRBJ1-2, with D unclear. The receptor's source is a human donor with low-grade glioma or glioblastoma, undergoing nonglioma brain surgery, or in good health (not recorded which). CDR3 residues: CASSLQGPWGGYTF. The CDR3 coding sequence is TGTGCCAGCAGTTTACAAGGGCCTTGGGGTGGCTACACCTTC.